A selection of T cell receptor beta chains follows, all from one sample in a study of T cells in Graves' hyperthyroidism and ophthalmopathy. MiXCR, run by TCRdb on the multiplex PCR reads, gives a single entry per CDR3 protein. The sample has some 250,000 distinct CDR3 sequences; about 15% are singletons. The specimen was blood. The receptors here all came from a woman in her forties with Graves' hyperthyroidism that later progressed to Graves' ophthalmopathy. The conserved cysteine and the conserved F or W are not part of the CDR3 here. The D gene is left open where the match is weak. Size values are once, few and many counts, or a class for expanded clones, and some rows have none.

V	J	size	D	CDR3
TRBV5-1	TRBJ1-6	few	TRBD1	ASSFTGGSYNSPLH
TRBV4-1	TRBJ2-2	.	TRBD2	ASSPRGRTNTGELF
TRBV28	TRBJ2-3	many	TRBD2	ASTNQWLAGAEDTQY
TRBV6-1	TRBJ2-1	many	.	ASSVWQVNEQF
TRBV6-1	TRBJ2-7	few	TRBD2	ASCDSGRDEQY
TRBV4-2	TRBJ2-6	many	.	ASSEGQVFSGANVLT
TRBV29-1	TRBJ2-1	many	TRBD2	SVLSGSSYNEQF
TRBV28	TRBJ1-1	many	.	ASSLGPGWRNTEAF
TRBV28	TRBJ2-1	many	TRBD2	ASCVLAANNEQF
TRBV28	TRBJ1-2	few	.	ASSLLDGNYGYT
TRBV9	TRBJ1-2	many	.	ASSPPFVERDYGYT
TRBV20-1	TRBJ1-1	many	.	SANEVEAF
TRBV19	TRBJ1-5	.	TRBD1	ASSTRDRGAFGNQPQH
TRBV7-3	TRBJ2-1	.	.	ASSLTEGHEQF
TRBV28	TRBJ2-7	.	TRBD2	ASSLEGRDEQY
TRBV25-1	TRBJ2-7	many	TRBD1	ASTSGTGGYEQY
TRBV27	TRBJ2-1	many	.	ASSNRYNEQF
TRBV27	TRBJ2-5	.	.	ASSLLGRPKETQY
TRBV28	TRBJ2-1	many	TRBD2	ASSPNSGRAYNEQF
TRBV2	TRBJ2-1	many	.	ASKNLGGAYNEQF
TRBV7-2	TRBJ1-1	.	TRBD1	ASSPIQGGTEAF
TRBV30	TRBJ1-5	many	.	AWSPRGFYQPQH
TRBV7-7	TRBJ2-1	.	TRBD2	ASSARLAGGRSEQF
TRBV4-1	TRBJ1-5	few	.	ASSQGPLNSQPQH
TRBV5-1	TRBJ2-2	many	.	ASSLGPGELF
TRBV7-9	TRBJ2-2	few	TRBD2	ASSSRTSGRAPGELF
TRBV6-1	TRBJ2-2	many	TRBD1	AHRDRDTGELF
TRBV4-2	TRBJ2-1	.	TRBD2	ASSQIETSGYSYNEQF
TRBV20-1	TRBJ2-1	.	TRBD1	SGLTGVGYNEQF
TRBV7-9	TRBJ2-2	many	TRBD2	ASSSSGRKGTGELF
TRBV24-1	TRBJ2-2	many	.	ATSERRVPGDTGELF
TRBV2	TRBJ1-1	.	.	ASNGPQGREAF
TRBV10-2	TRBJ1-1	many	.	ASSESALNTEAF
TRBV6-9	TRBJ1-4	few	.	ASSFQGKEKLF
TRBV30	TRBJ1-1	.	.	AWSVLVANTEAF
TRBV28	TRBJ2-1	many	TRBD1	ASSLGDRNNEQF
TRBV6-1	TRBJ2-4	few	.	ASSTRDLGNIQY
TRBV10-3	TRBJ1-1	many	.	AIPEGQNTEAF
TRBV28	TRBJ1-4	many	.	ASSLPRAEKLF
TRBV28	TRBJ2-7	many	.	ASSFRSLGLPSYEQY
TRBV19	TRBJ2-2	few	TRBD2	ASNGRELNTGELF
TRBV27	TRBJ1-2	many	.	ASSLLGRYGYT
TRBV7-9	TRBJ2-1	many	TRBD2	ASSRILAGGYNEQF
TRBV28	TRBJ1-1	many	TRBD1	ASSLGQGEAF
TRBV20-1	TRBJ2-7	many	TRBD2	SARVELAGSSYEQY